The T cell receptor beta chain under discussion was sequenced for a study of cytomegalovirus exposure and HLA in healthy donors. Broader study findings: A later analysis associated 15,000 or so TCR beta sequences with HLA alleles at a 0.05 false discovery rate. Whilst most TCR sequences proved rare, a subset of public TCRs occurred across many donors. For presence/absence analyses, sequencing depth was assumed to be roughly uniform across donors.

Healthy bone marrow donors supplied every sample. The PCR ran on 60 Vbeta and 13 Jbeta primers. Clones were read by immunoSEQ multiplex PCR, and TCRdb kept only the in-frame ones, dropping some. The sample has approximately 300,000 clones, 80% seen once. Note on this clone: Its target is not known.

The CDR3 is made up of 15 amino acids. The V and J ends lost 6 bases and 0 bases respectively, with 15 bases between them. Germline V gene data show CDR1 as MDHEN and CDR2 as SYDVKM. V gene TRBV28 combines with J gene TRBJ2-7; D is unclear. Source material: PBMCs. The sequence came from a girl aged 2 to 9 in good health and CMV-seronegative. Written as DNA, the CDR3 is TGTGCCAGCAGCCTGTTAACTGTCGACTCCTACGAGCAGTACTTC. This sequence encodes CASSLLTVDSYEQYF.